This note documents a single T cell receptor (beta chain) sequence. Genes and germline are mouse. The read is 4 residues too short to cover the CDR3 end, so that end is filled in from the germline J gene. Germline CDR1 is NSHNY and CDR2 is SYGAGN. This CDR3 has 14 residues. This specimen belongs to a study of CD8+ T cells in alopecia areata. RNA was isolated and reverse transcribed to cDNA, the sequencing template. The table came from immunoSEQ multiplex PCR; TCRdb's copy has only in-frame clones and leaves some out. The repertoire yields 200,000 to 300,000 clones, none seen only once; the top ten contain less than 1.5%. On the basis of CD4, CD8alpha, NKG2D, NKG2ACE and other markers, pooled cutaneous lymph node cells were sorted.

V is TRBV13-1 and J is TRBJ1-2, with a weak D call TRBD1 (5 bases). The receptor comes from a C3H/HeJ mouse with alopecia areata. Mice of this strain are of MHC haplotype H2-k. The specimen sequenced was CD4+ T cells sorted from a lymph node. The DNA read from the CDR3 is TGTGCCAGCAGTGATGGGGACTGGGGGGAC. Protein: CASSDGDWGD. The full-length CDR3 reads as CASSDGDWGDDYTF.